This record concerns one T cell receptor (beta chain) sequence. What it binds is unknown. Some clones are missing from TCRdb's copy, which holds only in-frame ones; the method was immunoSEQ multiplex PCR. The sample holds about 260,000 clones, less than 95% seen once. This entry belongs to a study of cytomegalovirus exposure and HLA in healthy donors. General study points: The tendency of first-cohort TCR clusters to co-occur in the 120 or so validation repertoires emerged from a later analysis. 164 TCR beta chains were listed as cytomegalovirus-associated. Reports showed the classifier diagnosing cytomegalovirus status with high specificity and sensitivity.

This CDR3 is 16 amino acids long. Germline V gene data show CDR1 as LGHNA and CDR2 as YSLEER. Trimming left V 0 bases short and J 7 bases short, with 15 bases between. Separation from the roughly 670-subject first cohort characterized the 120-subject validation cohort, to which the donors belonged. The TCR was taken from a woman aged 30 to 39 in good health and CMV-seronegative. The rearrangement uses TRBV4-3 and TRBJ2-2; D remains unclear. Sequencing was done on a sample of PBMCs. CDR3 loop: CASSQEPRGSGGELFF. CDR3 DNA sequence: TGCGCCAGCAGCCAAGAGCCGCGCGGCTCGGGCGGGGAGCTGTTTTTT.